A single sample gave rise to the 5 T cell receptor beta chains below, sequenced in a study of shared clonotypes between healthy human individuals. TCRdb's copy holds only in-frame clones and misses some; the assay was immunoSEQ multiplex PCR. Among some 1.5 million clones listed, 95% to 99% were seen once. Sequences were obtained from naive CD4+ T cells sorted from blood. Subset: CD45RA+ positively selected. The origin of the receptors is a young man in good health.

The chain combines TRBV7-2 with TRBJ2-7; unclear D gene. CDR1 SGHTA and CDR2 FQGNSA come from the germline V gene. CDR3 length: 13 amino acids. The V end was cut by 4 bases, the J end by 3 bases, with 10 bases between. This chain's CDR3 is CASSYRPRYEQYF. For the CDR3, the DNA is TGTGCCAGCAGCTATCGGCCTCGCTACGAGCAGTACTTC.

This chain uses TRBV19 with TRBJ1-2; D remains ambiguous. The CDR3 covers 12 residues. Germline V gives CDR1 LNHDA, CDR2 SQIVND (reference sequence). V was clipped by 5 bases and J by 2 bases, with 6 bases between them. As DNA, the CDR3 is TGTGCCAGTAGTGCTTTCAACTATGGCTACACCTTC. It codes for CASSAFNYGYTF.

CDR3 region: CASRDLAGVRYEQFF. The DNA of the CDR3 is TGTGCCAGCAGGGACCTAGCGGGAGTAAGGTATGAGCAGTTCTTC. The V and J genes are TRBV25-1 and TRBJ2-1; 10 nucleotides match TRBD2. Per the germline V gene, CDR1 is MGHDK and CDR2 is SYGVNS. J gave up 8 bases and V 6 bases, and 10 bases lay outside the gene matches. CDR3 length equals 15 residues.

This clone was detected only once. V is TRBV29-1 and J is TRBJ2-1, with a weak D call TRBD1 (5 bases). This CDR3 comprises 13 residues. Trimming shortened V by 4 bases and J by 4 bases, and 11 bases separated the two germline ends. CDR1 is SQVTM and CDR2 is ANQGSEA in the germline V gene. The CDR3 sequence is CSVVRTSYNEQFF. In nucleotides, the CDR3 is TGCAGCGTTGTACGGACAAGTTACAATGAGCAGTTCTTC.

The chain is built from TRBV5-1 and TRBJ2-1, with D tentatively TRBD2 (6 bases). This CDR3 region has 14 residues. With 6 bases removed from V and 0 bases from J, the gap between germline ends came to 10 bases. Germline CDR1 is SGHRS and CDR2 is YFSETQ. CDR3 DNA sequence: TGCGCCAGCACGAAGGGAGGCTCCTACAATGAGCAGTTCTTC. Protein sequence: CASTKGGSYNEQFF.